A selection of T cell receptor beta chains follows, all from one sample in a study of CD8 T cells in ankylosing spondylitis. TCRdb itself ran the 5' RACE reads through MiXCR, one entry per CDR3 protein. The data show 250,000 or so distinct CDR3 sequences, over 8.5% seen once. Specimen: blood, either unsorted or a sorted T cell fraction (not recorded which). The receptors derive from a male donor with ankylosing spondylitis or in good health (not recorded which). Both conserved end residues are part of each CDR3. The D gene is left open where the match is weak. The size of a clone is reported for some rows only, either as once, few or many, or as a class for expanded clones.

size	D	V	J	CDR3	DNA
few	NA	TRBV9	TRBJ2-3	CASSRGGGSTDTQYF	TGTGCCAGCAGCCGAGGGGGGGGTAGCACAGATACGCAGTATTTT
NA	NA	TRBV29-1	TRBJ1-2	CSVLPGGNYGYTF	TGCAGCGTTCTACCTGGGGGTAACTATGGCTACACCTTC
many	NA	TRBV5-1	TRBJ2-7	CASSFGPEAYEQYF	TGCGCCAGCAGCTTCGGTCCAGAAGCCTACGAGCAGTACTTC
many	TRBD1	TRBV20-1	TRBJ2-5	CSARDGGQEETQYF	TGCAGTGCTAGAGATGGGGGACAGGAAGAGACCCAGTACTTC
NA	NA	TRBV12-3/TRBV12-4	TRBJ1-4	CASRYGGTAEKLFF	TGTGCCAGCAGGTATGGGGGGACGGCTGAAAAACTGTTTTTT
NA	NA	TRBV6-2/TRBV6-3	TRBJ2-2	CASREGGDDTGELFF	TGTGCCAGCAGGGAGGGGGGGGATGACACCGGGGAGCTGTTTTTT
NA	TRBD1	TRBV20-1	TRBJ2-1	CSAQGPGQEQFF	TGCAGTGCACAGGGGCCGGGACAGGAGCAGTTCTTC
many	TRBD1	TRBV28	TRBJ2-7	CASSLTGNSYEQYF	TGTGCCAGCAGCCTGACAGGGAACTCCTACGAGCAGTACTTC
many	TRBD1	TRBV12-3/TRBV12-4	TRBJ1-2	CASSPLALGTVCTF	TGTGCCAGCAGTCCTCTAGCGTTGGGGACAGTCTGCACCTTC
few	NA	TRBV5-1	TRBJ2-2	CASSLLTENTGELFF	TGCGCCAGCAGCTTGCTAACAGAAAACACCGGGGAGCTGTTTTTT
many	TRBD1	TRBV5-1	TRBJ1-4	CASSQGGSEKLFF	TGCGCCAGCAGCCAGGGGGGGTCTGAAAAACTGTTTTTT
NA	NA	TRBV5-1	TRBJ2-2	CASSPTGTGELFF	TGCGCCAGCAGCCCAACAGGGACCGGGGAGCTGTTTTTT
NA	TRBD1	TRBV7-9	TRBJ2-7	CASSKKQGVLPEEQYF	TGTGCCAGCAGCAAAAAACAGGGGGTGTTGCCGGAGGAGCAGTACTTC
many	NA	TRBV9	TRBJ2-1	CASSFGPNNEQFF	TGTGCCAGCAGCTTTGGACCCAATAATGAGCAGTTCTTC
many	NA	TRBV5-1	TRBJ2-4	CASSLGLQGDNIQYF	TGCGCCAGCAGCTTGGGTCTACAGGGCGACAACATTCAGTACTTC
many	NA	TRBV29-1	TRBJ2-7	CSVVWVEQYF	TGCAGCGTTGTTTGGGTCGAGCAGTACTTC
many	NA	TRBV7-6	TRBJ2-5	CASSFKGGETQYF	TGTGCCAGCAGCTTTAAAGGGGGGGAGACCCAGTACTTC